Shown below are 14 T cell receptor beta chains from a single sample sequenced in a study of cytomegalovirus exposure and HLA in healthy donors. The PCR used 60 Vbeta and 13 Jbeta primers. The assay was immunoSEQ multiplex PCR, and TCRdb's table has in-frame clones only and misses some. The data hold about 190,000 clones, with 75% to 90% observed a single time. Sequenced: PBMCs. These TCRs come from a woman in her forties or fifties in good health and CMV-seropositive.

This rearrangement joins TRBV7-2 to TRBJ2-3, with D possibly matching TRBD1 (5 bases). V was pared by 3 bases and J by 0 bases, with 13 bases between. Germline assignment: CDR1 SGHTA and CDR2 FQGNSA. CDR3 length equals 16 residues. CDR3 residues: CASSLDMALSTDTQYF. As DNA, the CDR3 is TGTGCCAGCAGCTTGGACATGGCCCTTAGCACAGATACGCAGTATTTT.

V gene TRBV9 combines with J gene TRBJ2-3, with 14 bases identical to TRBD2. V shed 1 base and J 10 bases; nucleotides not matched to a gene: 5. Germline V gives CDR1 SGDLS, CDR2 YYNGEE. There are 15 residues in the CDR3. The CDR3, as DNA: TGTGCCAGCAGCGTATGGGGACTAGCGGGGGATCCGCAGTATTTT. This codes for CASSVWGLAGDPQYF.

The gene calls are TRBV5-1 and TRBJ2-3; 15 bases agree with TRBD2. Germline CDR1 SGHRS, CDR2 YFSETQ. This CDR3 is built from 16 residues. V shed 4 bases and J 4 bases; nucleotides not matched to a gene: 4. The CDR3 DNA is TGCGCCAGCAGCCAGGGACTAGCGGGGGGTCCAGATACGCAGTATTTT. Protein: CASSQGLAGGPDTQYF.

The J gene is TRBJ2-7, the V gene TRBV5-6, with D perhaps matching TRBD1 (6 bases). The CDR3 has 15 amino acids. V lost 3 bases to trimming and J lost 4 bases, with 17 bases between them. The germline CDR1 and CDR2 sequences are SGHDT and YYEEEE. The CDR3 here is CASSSPQGKVYEQYF. CDR3 DNA sequence: TGTGCCAGCAGCTCCCCCCAGGGGAAAGTATACGAGCAGTACTTC.

V usage is TRBV7-9 and J usage is TRBJ2-5, with 14 bases aligning to TRBD2. The CDR3 sequence is 15 residues long. Germline V gene sequence: CDR1 SEHNR, CDR2 FQNEAQ (reference sequence). V dropped 1 base and J dropped 7; count of bases not matched to a gene: 2. CDR3 nucleotide sequence: TGTGCCAGCAGCTTAGAGACTAGCGGGAGGGGGACCCAGTACTTC. It translates to CASSLETSGRGTQYF.

The V gene is TRBV27, the J gene TRBJ1-2; 8 bases map to TRBD1. Looked up from germline, CDR1 is MNHEY and CDR2 is SMNVEV (reference sequence). This CDR3 contains 18 residues. With 5 bases clipped from V and 8 bases from J, the junction kept 22 bases outside the gene matches. CDR3 nucleotides: TGTGCCAGCAGTCTTGAATATAGACAGGGGCCCGCACCGGAGGGCTACACCTTC. It encodes CASSLEYRQGPAPEGYTF.

The rearrangement uses TRBV27 and TRBJ1-2; 7 bases map to TRBD1. With V trimmed by 6 bases and J by 0 bases, 4 bases remained unmatched. The CDR3 runs to 14 residues. From germline, CDR1 is MNHEY and CDR2 SMNVEV (reference sequence). The CDR3 spells CASRDRPPNYGYTF. As DNA, the CDR3 is TGTGCCAGCAGGGACAGGCCCCCTAACTATGGCTACACCTTC.

The chain employs TRBV5-4 and TRBJ2-7; 11 bases fit TRBD2. The CDR3 has 15 residues. Germline CDR1 reads SGHNT; CDR2 reads YYREEE (reference sequence). Trimming at V came to 4 bases and at J to 2 bases, leaving 5 bases not matched to a gene. This CDR3 is CASSRPTSGAYEQYF. CDR3 DNA: TGTGCCAGCAGCCGCCCGACTAGCGGGGCCTACGAGCAGTACTTC.

V gene TRBV5-6 combines with J gene TRBJ2-2; unclear D gene. Germline values: CDR1 SGHDT, CDR2 YYEEEE. Trimming removed 1 base at V and 6 bases at J, with 4 bases between. The CDR3 is made up of 12 amino acids. The CDR3 reads CASSLSAGELFF. The CDR3 DNA reads TGTGCCAGCAGCTTGTCTGCCGGGGAGCTGTTTTTT.

The rearrangement uses TRBV6-1 and TRBJ1-1, with 9 bases matching TRBD1. Trimming at V came to 6 bases and at J to 4 bases, leaving 3 bases not matched to a gene. The germline CDR1 and CDR2 sequences are MNHNS and SASEGT. This CDR3 has 13 amino acids. In nucleotides, the CDR3 is TGTGCCAGCAGGACAGGGGGAAGCACTGAAGCTTTCTTT. Translating it yields CASRTGGSTEAFF.

The V gene is TRBV6-5, the J gene TRBJ1-1, with unresolved D. V shed 2 bases and J shed 4 bases, with 8 bases lying between them. The CDR3 loop spans 13 amino acids. CDR1 is MNHEY, CDR2 SVGAGI, per germline. The CDR3 here is CASSYAGFTEAFF. CDR3 sequence (DNA): TGTGCCAGCAGTTACGCGGGTTTCACTGAAGCTTTCTTT.

The CDR3 nucleotides read TGTGCCAGCAGCCAGGTTGATGGGAGCTCCTACAATGAGCAGTTCTTC. This gives the protein CASSQVDGSSYNEQFF. V and J are TRBV14 and TRBJ2-1, with a weak D call TRBD2 (5 bases). The CDR3 contains 16 residues. Germline lookup yields CDR1 SGHDN and CDR2 FVKESK. The germline V and J ends were trimmed by 3 bases and 0 bases, with 12 bases remaining between them.

This chain uses TRBV6-1 with TRBJ2-7, with D possibly TRBD1 on 8 matching bases. The CDR3 sequence is 15 residues long. V was cut by 4 bases and J by 3 bases, with 16 bases left in between. Germline CDR1 is MNHNS and CDR2 is SASEGT. The CDR3 nucleotides read TGTGCCAGCAGTGGGGGGGGACAGGCTATCTACGAGCAGTACTTC. Protein product: CASSGGGQAIYEQYF.

The V call is TRBV11-2, the J call TRBJ2-6, with 11 nucleotides matching TRBD1. Per germline, CDR1 SGHAT and CDR2 FQNNGV. V gave up 5 bases and J gave up 3 bases; unmatched junction bases: 9. The CDR3 totals 18 residues. The CDR3 protein is CASSPRGTGGRGANVLTF. DNA for the CDR3: TGTGCCAGCAGCCCTAGGGGGACAGGGGGACGTGGGGCCAACGTCCTGACTTTC.